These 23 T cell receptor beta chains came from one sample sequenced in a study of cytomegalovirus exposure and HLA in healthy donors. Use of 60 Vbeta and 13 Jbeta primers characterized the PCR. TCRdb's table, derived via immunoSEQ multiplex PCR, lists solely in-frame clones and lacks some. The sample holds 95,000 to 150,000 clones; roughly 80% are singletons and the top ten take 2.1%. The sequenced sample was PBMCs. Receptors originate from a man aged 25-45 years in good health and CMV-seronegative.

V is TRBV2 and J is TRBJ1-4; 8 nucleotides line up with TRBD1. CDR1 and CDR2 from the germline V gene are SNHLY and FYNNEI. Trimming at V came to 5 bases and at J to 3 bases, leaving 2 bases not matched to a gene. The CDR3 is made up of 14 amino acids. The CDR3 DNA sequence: TGTGCCAGCAGTCCACAGGGGGCTAATGAAAAACTGTTTTTT. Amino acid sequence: CASSPQGANEKLFF.

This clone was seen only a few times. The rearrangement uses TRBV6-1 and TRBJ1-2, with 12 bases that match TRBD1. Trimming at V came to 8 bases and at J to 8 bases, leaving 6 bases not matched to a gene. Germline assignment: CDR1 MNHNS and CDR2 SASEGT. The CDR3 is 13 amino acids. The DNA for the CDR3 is TGTGCCAGCCGCTCGGGACAGGGGGCGGGCTACACCTTC. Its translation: CASRSGQGAGYTF.

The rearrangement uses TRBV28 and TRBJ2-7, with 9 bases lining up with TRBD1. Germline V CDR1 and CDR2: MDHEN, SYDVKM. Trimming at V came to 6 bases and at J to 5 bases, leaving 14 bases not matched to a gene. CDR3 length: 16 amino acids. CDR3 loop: CASRDQFGTGSHEQYF. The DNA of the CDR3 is TGTGCCAGCAGGGACCAATTTGGGACAGGGTCCCACGAGCAGTACTTC.

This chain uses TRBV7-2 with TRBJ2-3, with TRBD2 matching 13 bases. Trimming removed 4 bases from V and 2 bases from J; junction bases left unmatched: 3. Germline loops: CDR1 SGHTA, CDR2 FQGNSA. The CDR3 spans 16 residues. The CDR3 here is CASSWGLAGPTDTQYF. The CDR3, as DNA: TGTGCCAGCAGCTGGGGACTAGCGGGGCCCACAGATACGCAGTATTTT.

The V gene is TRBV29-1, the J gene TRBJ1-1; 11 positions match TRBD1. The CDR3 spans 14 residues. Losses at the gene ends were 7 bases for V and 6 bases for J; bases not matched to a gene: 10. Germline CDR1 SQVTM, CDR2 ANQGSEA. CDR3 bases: TGCAGCGCCACTGGGACAGGGGGTATGGCTGAAGCTTTCTTT. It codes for CSATGTGGMAEAFF.

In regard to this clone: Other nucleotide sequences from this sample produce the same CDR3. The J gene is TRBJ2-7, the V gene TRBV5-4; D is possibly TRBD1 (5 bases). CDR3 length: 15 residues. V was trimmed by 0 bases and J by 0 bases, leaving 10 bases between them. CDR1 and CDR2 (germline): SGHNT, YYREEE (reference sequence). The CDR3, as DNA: TGTGCCAGCAGCTTGGGGGGCCAAAGCTCCTACGAGCAGTACTTC. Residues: CASSLGGQSSYEQYF.

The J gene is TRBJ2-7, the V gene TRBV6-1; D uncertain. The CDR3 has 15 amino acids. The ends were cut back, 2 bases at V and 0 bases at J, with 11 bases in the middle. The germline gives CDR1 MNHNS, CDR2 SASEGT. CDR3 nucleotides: TGTGCCAGCAGTGAACTTTCACGGTACTCCTACGAGCAGTACTTC. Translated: CASSELSRYSYEQYF.

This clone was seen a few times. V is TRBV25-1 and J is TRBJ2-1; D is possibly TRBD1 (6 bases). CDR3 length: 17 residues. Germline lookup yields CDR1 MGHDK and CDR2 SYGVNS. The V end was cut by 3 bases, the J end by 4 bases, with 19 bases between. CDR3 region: CASSESEGLRGYNEQFF. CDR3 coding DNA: TGTGCCAGCAGTGAGTCTGAGGGGCTCAGGGGATACAATGAGCAGTTCTTC.

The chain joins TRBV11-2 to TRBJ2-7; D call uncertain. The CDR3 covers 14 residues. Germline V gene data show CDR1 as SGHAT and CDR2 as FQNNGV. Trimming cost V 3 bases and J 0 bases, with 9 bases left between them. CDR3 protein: CASSFAQSSYEQYF. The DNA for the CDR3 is TGTGCCAGCAGCTTCGCACAAAGCTCCTACGAGCAGTACTTC.

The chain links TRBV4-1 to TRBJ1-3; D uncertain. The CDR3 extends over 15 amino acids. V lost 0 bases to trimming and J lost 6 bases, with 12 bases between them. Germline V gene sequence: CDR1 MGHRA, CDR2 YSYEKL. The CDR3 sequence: CASSQEYQVQNTIYF. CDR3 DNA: TGCGCCAGCAGCCAAGAATACCAGGTACAAAACACCATATATTTT.

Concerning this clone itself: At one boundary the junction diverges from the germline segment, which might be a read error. CDR3 bases: TGTGCCAGCAGAGGGGCTGGGGCCAACGGCCTGACTTTC. Translated: CASRGAGANGLTF. This chain connects TRBV6-4 to TRBJ2-6; D is possibly TRBD1 (5 bases). This CDR3 spans 13 amino acids. Germline V gives CDR1 MRHNA, CDR2 SNTAGT.

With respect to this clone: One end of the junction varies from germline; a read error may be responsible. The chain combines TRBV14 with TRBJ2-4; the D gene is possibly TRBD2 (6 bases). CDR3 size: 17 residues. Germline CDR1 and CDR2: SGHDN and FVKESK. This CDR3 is CASSQDSGPGAKNSQYF. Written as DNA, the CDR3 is TGTGCCAGCAGCCAAGATTCAGGCCCGGGAGCCAAAAACAGTCAGTACTTC. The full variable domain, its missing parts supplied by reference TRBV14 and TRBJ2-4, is EAGVTQFPSHSVIEKGQTVTLRCDPISGHDNLYWYRRVMGKEIKFLLHFVKESKQDESGMPNNRFLAERTGGTYSTLKVQPAELEDSGVYFCASSQDSGPGAKNSQYFGAGTRLSVL.

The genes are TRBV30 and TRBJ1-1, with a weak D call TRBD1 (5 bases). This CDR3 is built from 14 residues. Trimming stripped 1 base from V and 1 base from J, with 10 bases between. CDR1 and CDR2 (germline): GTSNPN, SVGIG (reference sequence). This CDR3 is CAWSAGLSNTEAFF. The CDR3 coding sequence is TGTGCCTGGAGTGCGGGACTTTCGAACACTGAAGCTTTCTTT. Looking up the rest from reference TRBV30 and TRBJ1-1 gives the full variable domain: SQTIHQWPATLVQPVGSPLSLECTVEGTSNPNLYWYRQAAGRGLQLLFYSVGIGQISSEVPQNLSASRPQDRQFILSSKKLLLSDSGFYLCAWSAGLSNTEAFFGQGTRLTVV.

This CDR3 reads CASSPDRVSYNEQFF. Here the CDR3 DNA reads TGTGCCAGCAGCCCTGACAGGGTATCCTACAATGAGCAGTTCTTC. The rearrangement uses TRBV7-9 and TRBJ2-1, with 7 nucleotides matching TRBD1. This CDR3 has 15 residues. Germline lookup yields CDR1 SEHNR and CDR2 FQNEAQ (reference sequence). The junction had 5 bases not matched to a gene; V was cut back by 5 bases and J by 1 base.

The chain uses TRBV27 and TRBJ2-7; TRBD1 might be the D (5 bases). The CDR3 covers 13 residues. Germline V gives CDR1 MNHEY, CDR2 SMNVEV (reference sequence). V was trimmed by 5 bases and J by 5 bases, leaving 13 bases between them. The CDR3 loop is CASSTGRINEQYF. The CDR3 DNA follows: TGTGCCAGCAGTACAGGACGTATCAACGAGCAGTACTTC.

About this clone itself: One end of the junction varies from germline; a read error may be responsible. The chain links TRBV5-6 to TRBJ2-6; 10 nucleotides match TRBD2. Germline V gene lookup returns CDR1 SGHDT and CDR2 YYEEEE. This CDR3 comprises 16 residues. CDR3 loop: CASSWTSGSGANGLTF. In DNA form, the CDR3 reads TGTGCCAGCAGCTGGACTAGCGGCTCTGGGGCCAACGGCCTGACTTTC.

The CDR3 DNA follows: TGTGCCAGCAAAGAGGGGGGGGGCTCCTACGAGCAGTACTTC. This translates into CASKEGGGSYEQYF. The chain recombines TRBV28 with TRBJ2-7, with a weak D call TRBD2 (7 bases). The CDR3 covers 14 residues. Germline V gene sequence: CDR1 MDHEN, CDR2 SYDVKM. Trimming left V 7 bases short and J 0 bases short, with 13 bases between.

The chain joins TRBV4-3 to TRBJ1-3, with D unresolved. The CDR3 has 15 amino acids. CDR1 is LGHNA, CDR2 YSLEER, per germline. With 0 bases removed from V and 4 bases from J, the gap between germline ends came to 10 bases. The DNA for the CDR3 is TGCGCCAGCAGCCAAGAGGCACAGTCCGGAAACACCATATATTTT. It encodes CASSQEAQSGNTIYF.

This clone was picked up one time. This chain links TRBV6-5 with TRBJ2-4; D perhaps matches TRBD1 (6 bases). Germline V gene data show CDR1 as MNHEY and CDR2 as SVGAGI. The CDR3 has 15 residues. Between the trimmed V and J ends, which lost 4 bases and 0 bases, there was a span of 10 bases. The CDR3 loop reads CASSSRQVAKNIQYF. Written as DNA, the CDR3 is TGTGCCAGCAGTTCACGACAGGTAGCCAAAAACATTCAGTACTTC.

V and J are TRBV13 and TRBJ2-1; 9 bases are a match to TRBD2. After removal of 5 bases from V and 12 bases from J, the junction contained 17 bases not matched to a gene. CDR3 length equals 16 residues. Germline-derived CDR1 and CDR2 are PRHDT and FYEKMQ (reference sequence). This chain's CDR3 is CASSGEGPRGAGGQFF. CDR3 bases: TGTGCCAGCAGCGGCGAAGGACCACGGGGAGCGGGGGGGCAGTTCTTC.

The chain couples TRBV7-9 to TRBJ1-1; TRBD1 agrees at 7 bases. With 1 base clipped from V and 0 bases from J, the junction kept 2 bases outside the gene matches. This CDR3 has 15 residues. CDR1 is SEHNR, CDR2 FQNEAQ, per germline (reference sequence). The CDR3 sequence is CASSLGQGLNTEAFF. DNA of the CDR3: TGTGCCAGCAGCTTAGGACAGGGTCTGAACACTGAAGCTTTCTTT.

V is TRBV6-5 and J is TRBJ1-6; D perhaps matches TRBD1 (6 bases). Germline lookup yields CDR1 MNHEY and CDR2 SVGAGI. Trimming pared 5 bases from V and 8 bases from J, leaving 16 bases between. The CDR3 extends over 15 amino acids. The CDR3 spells CASSVQGGRDSPLHF. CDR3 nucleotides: TGTGCCAGCAGTGTCCAAGGGGGAAGGGATTCACCCCTCCACTTT.

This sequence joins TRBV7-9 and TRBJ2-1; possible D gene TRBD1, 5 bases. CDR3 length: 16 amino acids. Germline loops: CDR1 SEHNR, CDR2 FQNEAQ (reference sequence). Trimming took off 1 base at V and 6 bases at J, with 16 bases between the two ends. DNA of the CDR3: TGTGCCAGCAGCTTAGATTGGGGCCGTAGGTTCAATGAGCAGTTCTTC. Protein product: CASSLDWGRRFNEQFF.